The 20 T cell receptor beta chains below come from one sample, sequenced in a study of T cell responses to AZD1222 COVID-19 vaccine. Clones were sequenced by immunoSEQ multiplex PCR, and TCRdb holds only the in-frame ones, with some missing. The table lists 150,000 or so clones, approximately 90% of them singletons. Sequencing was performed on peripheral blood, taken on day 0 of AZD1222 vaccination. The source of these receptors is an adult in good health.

The CDR3 nucleotides are TGTGCCAGCAGCCCGATCGGAACTGAAGCTTTCTTT. Its translation: CASSPIGTEAFF. The V and J genes are TRBV6-5 and TRBJ1-1; D is unresolved. Trimming removed 6 bases at V and 5 bases at J, with 10 bases between. Germline V CDR1 and CDR2: MNHEY, SVGAGI. The CDR3 contains 12 residues.

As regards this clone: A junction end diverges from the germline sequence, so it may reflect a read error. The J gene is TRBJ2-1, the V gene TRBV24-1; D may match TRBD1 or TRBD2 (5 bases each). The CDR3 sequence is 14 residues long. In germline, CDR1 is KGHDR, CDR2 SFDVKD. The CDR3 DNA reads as TGTGCCACAGGGACCTCCGCCACACACAATGAGCGGTTCTTC. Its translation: CATGTSATHNERFF.

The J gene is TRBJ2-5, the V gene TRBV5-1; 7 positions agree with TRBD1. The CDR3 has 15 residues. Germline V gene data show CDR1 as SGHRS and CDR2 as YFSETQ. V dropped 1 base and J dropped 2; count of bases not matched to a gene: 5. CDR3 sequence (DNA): TGCGCCAGCAGCTTGCGACAGGGTGGGCAAGAGACCCAGTACTTC. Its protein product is CASSLRQGGQETQYF.

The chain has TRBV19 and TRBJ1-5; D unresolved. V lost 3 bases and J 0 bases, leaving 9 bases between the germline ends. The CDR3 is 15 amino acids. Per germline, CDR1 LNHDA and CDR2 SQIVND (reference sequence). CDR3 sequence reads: CASSMSGNSNQPQHF. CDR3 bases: TGTGCCAGTAGTATGTCGGGGAATAGCAATCAGCCCCAGCATTTT.

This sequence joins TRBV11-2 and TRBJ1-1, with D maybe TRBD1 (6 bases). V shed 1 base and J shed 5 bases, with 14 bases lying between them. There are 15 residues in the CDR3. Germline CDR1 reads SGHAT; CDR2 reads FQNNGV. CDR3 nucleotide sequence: TGTGCCAGCAGCTTAGGCCCAGGGGAGGGAACTGAAGCTTTCTTT. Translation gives CASSLGPGEGTEAFF.

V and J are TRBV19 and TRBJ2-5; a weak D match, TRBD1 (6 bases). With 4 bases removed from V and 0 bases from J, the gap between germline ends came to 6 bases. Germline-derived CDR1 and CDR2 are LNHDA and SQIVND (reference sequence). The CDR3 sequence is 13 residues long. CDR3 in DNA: TGTGCCAGTAGTAGGGGGCACCAAGAGACCCAGTACTTC. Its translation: CASSRGHQETQYF.

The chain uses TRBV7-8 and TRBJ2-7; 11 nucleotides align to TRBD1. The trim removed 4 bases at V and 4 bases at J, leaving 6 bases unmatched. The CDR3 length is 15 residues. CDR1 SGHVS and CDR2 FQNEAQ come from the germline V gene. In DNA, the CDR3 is TGTGCCAGCAGCTGGACGGGACAGGGGGTGTACGAGCAGTACTTC. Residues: CASSWTGQGVYEQYF.

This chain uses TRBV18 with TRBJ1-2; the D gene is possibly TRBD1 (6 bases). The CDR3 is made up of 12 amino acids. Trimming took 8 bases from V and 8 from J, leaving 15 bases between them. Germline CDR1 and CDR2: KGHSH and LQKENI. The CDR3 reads CASTRQEGGYTF. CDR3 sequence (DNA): TGTGCCAGCACTCGACAGGAAGGGGGCTACACCTTC.

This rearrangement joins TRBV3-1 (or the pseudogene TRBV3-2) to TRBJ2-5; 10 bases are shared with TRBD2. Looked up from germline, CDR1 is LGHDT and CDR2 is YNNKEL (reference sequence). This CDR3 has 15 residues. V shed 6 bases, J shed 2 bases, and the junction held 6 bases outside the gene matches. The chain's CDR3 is CASREAGGVQETQYF. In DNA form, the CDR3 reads TGTGCCAGCAGAGAAGCGGGAGGGGTACAAGAGACCCAGTACTTC.

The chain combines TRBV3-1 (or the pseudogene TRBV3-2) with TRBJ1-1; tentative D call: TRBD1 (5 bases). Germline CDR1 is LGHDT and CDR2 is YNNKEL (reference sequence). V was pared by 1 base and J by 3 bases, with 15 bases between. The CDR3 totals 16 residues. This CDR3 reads CASSQVRDRWDTEAFF. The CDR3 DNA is TGTGCCAGCAGCCAAGTTCGGGACCGGTGGGACACTGAAGCTTTCTTT.

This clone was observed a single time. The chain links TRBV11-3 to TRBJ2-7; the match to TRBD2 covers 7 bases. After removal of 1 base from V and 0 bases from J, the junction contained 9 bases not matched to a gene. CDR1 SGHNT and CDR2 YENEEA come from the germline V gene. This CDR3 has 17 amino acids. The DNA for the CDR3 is TGTGCCAGCAGCTTAGGTCGGCGGGAGAAGCTCTCCTACGAGCAGTACTTC. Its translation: CASSLGRREKLSYEQYF.

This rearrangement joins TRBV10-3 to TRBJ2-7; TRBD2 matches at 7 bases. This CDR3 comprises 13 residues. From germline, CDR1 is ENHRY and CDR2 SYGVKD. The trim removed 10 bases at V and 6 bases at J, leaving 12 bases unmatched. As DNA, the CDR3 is TGTGCCACCCTCCATCCGGGAGGCTCCGAGCAGTACTTC. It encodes CATLHPGGSEQYF.

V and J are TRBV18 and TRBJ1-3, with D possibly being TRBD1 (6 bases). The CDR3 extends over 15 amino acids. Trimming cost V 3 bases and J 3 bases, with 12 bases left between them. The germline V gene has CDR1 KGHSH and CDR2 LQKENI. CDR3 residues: CASSPPGVYGNTIYF. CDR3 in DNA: TGTGCCAGCTCACCCCCAGGGGTATATGGAAACACCATATATTTT.

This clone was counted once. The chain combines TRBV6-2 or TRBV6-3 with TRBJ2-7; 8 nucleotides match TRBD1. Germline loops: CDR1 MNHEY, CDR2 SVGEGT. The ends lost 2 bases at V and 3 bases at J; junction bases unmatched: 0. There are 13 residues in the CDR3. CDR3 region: CASSYGTGYEQYF. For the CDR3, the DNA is TGTGCCAGCAGTTACGGGACAGGCTACGAGCAGTACTTC.

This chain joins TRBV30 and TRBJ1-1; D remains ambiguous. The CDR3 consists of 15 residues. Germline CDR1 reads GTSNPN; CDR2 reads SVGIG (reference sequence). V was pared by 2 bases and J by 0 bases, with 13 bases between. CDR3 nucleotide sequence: TGTGCCTGGAGTCCTCTGGGTTCAGTGAACACTGAAGCTTTCTTT. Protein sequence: CAWSPLGSVNTEAFF.

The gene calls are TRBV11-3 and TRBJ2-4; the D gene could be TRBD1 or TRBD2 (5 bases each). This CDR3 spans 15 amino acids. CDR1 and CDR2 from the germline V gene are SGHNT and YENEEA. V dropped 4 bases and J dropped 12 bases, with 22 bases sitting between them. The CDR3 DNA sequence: TGTGCCAGCAGCTCAACCCCGGGACCCCTTACGACTCAGTACTTC. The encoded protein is CASSSTPGPLTTQYF. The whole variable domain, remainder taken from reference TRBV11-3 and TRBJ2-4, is EAGVVQSPRYKIIEKKQPVAFWCNPISGHNTLYWYLQNLGQGPELLIRYENEEAVDDSQLPKDRFSAERLKGVDSTLKIQPAELGDSAVYLCASSSTPGPLTTQYFGAGTRLSVL.

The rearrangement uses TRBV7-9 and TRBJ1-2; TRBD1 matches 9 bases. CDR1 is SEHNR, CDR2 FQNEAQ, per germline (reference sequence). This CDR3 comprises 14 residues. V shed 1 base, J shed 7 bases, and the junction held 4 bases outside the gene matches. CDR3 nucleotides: TGTGCCAGCAGCTTAGTCGGGACAGGGTTTGGCTACACCTTC. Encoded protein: CASSLVGTGFGYTF.

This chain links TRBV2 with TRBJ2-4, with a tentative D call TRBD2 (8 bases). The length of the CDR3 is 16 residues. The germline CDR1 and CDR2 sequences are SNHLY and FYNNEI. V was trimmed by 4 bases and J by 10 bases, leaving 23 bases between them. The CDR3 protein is CASSAGGATGSGIQYF. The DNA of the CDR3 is TGTGCCAGCAGTGCGGGGGGGGCGACAGGGTCAGGGATTCAGTACTTC.

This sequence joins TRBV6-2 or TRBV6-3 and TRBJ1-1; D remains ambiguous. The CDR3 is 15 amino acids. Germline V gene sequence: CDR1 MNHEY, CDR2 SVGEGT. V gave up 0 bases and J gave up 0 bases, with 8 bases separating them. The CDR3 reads CASSYSKILNTEAFF. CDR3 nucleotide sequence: TGTGCCAGCAGTTACTCTAAGATTCTGAACACTGAAGCTTTCTTT.

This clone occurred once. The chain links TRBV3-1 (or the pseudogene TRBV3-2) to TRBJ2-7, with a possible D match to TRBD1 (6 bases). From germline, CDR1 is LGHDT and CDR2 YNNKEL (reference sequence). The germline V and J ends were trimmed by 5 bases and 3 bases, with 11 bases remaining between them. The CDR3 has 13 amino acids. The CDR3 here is CASSTIQGYEQYF. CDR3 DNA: TGTGCCAGCAGCACGATACAGGGCTACGAGCAGTACTTC.